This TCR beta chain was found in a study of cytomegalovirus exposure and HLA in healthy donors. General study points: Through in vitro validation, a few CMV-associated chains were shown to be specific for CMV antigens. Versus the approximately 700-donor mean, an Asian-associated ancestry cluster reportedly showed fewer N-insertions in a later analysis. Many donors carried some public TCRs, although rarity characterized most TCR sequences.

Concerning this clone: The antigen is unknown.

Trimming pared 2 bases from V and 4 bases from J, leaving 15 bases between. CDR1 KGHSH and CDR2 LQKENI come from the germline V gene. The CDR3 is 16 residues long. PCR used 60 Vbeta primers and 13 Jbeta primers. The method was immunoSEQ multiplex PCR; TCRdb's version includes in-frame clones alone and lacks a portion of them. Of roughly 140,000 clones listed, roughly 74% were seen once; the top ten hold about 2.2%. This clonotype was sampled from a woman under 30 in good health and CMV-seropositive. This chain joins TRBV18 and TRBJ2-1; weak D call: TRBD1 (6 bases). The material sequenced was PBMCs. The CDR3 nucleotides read TGTGCCAGCTCACCAGGAAGGGGGACCCTTTACAATGAGCAGTTCTTC. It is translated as CASSPGRGTLYNEQFF.